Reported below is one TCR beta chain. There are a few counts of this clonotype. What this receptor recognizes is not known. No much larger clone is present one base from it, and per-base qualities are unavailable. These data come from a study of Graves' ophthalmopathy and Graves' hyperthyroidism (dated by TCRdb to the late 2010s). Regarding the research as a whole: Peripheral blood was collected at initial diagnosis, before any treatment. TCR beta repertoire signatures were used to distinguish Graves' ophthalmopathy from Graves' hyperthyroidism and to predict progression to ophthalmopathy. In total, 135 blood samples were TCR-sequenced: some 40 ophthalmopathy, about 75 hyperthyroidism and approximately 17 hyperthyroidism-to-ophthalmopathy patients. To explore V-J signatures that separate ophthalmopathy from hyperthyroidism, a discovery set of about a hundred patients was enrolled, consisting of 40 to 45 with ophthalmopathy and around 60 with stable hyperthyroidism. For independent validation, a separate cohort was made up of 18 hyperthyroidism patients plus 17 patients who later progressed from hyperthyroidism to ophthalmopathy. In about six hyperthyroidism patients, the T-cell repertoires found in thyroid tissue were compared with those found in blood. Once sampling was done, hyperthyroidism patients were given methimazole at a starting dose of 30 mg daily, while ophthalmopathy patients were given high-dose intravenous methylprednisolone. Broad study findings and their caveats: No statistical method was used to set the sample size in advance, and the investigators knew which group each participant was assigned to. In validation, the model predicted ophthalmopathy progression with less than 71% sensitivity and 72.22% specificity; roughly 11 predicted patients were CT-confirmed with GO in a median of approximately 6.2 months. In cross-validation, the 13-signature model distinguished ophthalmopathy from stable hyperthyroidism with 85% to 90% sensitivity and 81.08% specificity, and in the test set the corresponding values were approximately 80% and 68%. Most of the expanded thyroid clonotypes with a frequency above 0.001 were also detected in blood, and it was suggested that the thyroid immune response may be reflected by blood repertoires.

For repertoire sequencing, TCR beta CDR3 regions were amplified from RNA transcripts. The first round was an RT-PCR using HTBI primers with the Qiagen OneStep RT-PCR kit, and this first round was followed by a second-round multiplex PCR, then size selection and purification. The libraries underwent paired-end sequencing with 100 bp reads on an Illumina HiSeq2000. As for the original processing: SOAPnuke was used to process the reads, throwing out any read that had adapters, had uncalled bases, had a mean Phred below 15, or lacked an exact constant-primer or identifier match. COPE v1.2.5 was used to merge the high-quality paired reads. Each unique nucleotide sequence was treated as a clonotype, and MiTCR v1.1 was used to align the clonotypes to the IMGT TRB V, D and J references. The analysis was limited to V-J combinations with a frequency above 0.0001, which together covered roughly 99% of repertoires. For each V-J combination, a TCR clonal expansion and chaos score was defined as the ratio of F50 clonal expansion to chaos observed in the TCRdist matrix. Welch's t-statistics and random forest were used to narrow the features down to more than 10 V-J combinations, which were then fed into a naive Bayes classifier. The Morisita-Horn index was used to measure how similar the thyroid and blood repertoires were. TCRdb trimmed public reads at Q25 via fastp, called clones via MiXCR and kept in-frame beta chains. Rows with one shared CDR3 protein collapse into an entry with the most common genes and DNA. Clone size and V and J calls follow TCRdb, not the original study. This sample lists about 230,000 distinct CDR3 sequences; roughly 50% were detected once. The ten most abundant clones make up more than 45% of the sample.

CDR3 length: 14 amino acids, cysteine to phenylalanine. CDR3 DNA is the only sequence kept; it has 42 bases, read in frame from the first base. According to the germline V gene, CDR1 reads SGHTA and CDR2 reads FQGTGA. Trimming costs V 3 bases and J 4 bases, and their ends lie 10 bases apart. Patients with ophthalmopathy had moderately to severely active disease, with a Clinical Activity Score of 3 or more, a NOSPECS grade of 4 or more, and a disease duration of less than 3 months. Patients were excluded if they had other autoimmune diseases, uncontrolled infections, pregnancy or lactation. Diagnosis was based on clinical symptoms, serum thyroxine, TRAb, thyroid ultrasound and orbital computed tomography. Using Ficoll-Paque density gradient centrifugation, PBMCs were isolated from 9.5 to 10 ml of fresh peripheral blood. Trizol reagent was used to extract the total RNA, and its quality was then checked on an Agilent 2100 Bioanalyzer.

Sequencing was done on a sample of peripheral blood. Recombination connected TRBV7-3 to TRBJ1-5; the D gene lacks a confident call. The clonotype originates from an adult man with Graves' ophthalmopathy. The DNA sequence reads TGTGCCAGCAGCTTCTCGGGGTTAAATCAGCCCCAGCATTTT. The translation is CASSFSGLNQPQHF.